The 3 T cell receptor beta chains below were found in one sample sequenced in a study of shared clonotypes between healthy human individuals. As defined, naive CD8 cells were CD45RO-negative and positively selected for CCR7, with terminally differentiated effector memory CD45RA+ cells excluded. Only in-frame clones appear in the TCRdb table, and some are missing; sequencing was by immunoSEQ multiplex PCR. The data show around 580,000 clones, 95% to 98% seen once. The sequenced sample was naive CD8+ T cells sorted from blood. Receptor source: a man aged 30 to 45 in good health.

The genes are TRBV2 and TRBJ1-1; 10 nucleotides line up with TRBD1. The CDR3 runs to 16 residues. V lost 4 bases to trimming and J lost 3 bases; unmatched junction nucleotides: 8. In germline, CDR1 is SNHLY, CDR2 FYNNEI. CDR3 bases: TGTGCCAGCAGTGTCTGGGACAGGGGACGGGACACTGAAGCTTTCTTT. Translation: CASSVWDRGRDTEAFF.

CDR3 sequence: CASSSGARRYEQYF. The DNA for the CDR3 is TGTGCCAGCAGTTCCGGGGCCCGGAGGTACGAGCAGTACTTC. V gene TRBV27 combines with J gene TRBJ2-7; D could derive from TRBD1 or TRBD2 (5 bases each). V gave up 4 bases and J gave up 4 bases, with 14 bases separating them. CDR3 length: 14 amino acids. CDR1 and CDR2 from the germline V gene are MNHEY and SMNVEV (reference sequence).

This clone showed up just once. This chain connects TRBV4-1 to TRBJ1-1, with no clear D. The CDR3 extends over 11 amino acids. Germline CDR1 is MGHRA and CDR2 is YSYEKL. V lost 0 bases and J lost 7, with 3 bases in between. CDR3 bases: TGCGCCAGCAGCCAAGAGGTTGAAGCTTTCTTT. Its translation is CASSQEVEAFF.